These 15 T cell receptor beta chains originate from one sample sequenced in a study of cytotoxic CD8 clonotypes in ibrutinib-treated CLL. Repertoires were generated with immunoSEQ multiplex PCR, while TCRdb's copy carries only in-frame clones and drops some. This sample has about 330,000 clones, with 67% found just once. The sample in question was PBMCs, obtained after 36 months of ibrutinib treatment. These receptors were collected from a human donor with chronic lymphocytic leukemia.

In its sample, this clone was seen a few times. This sequence joins TRBV7-2 and TRBJ1-2, with no clear D. From germline, CDR1 is SGHTA and CDR2 FQGNSA. Trimming stripped 3 bases from V and 12 bases from J, with 17 bases between. The CDR3 extends over 13 amino acids. The CDR3 protein is CASSLSAESIHTF. CDR3 DNA sequence: TGTGCCAGCAGCTTGAGCGCGGAATCTATTCACACCTTC. The whole variable domain, remainder taken from reference TRBV7-2 and TRBJ1-2, is GAGVSQSPSNKVTEKGKDVELRCDPISGHTALYWYRQSLGQGLEFLIYFQGNSAPDKSGLPSDRFSAERTGGSVSTLTIQRTQQEDSAVYLCASSLSAESIHTFGSGTRLTVV.

The chain combines TRBV7-9 with TRBJ2-7; D is perhaps TRBD1 (5 bases). V was shortened by 5 bases and J by 4 bases, with 15 bases between the two germline ends. This CDR3 is built from 14 residues. Germline CDR1 SEHNR, CDR2 FQNEAQ (reference sequence). The CDR3 sequence: CASSADRVRYEQYF. As DNA, the CDR3 is TGTGCCAGCAGCGCCGACAGAGTAAGATACGAGCAGTACTTC.

The genes are TRBV19 and TRBJ1-2; 9 positions agree with TRBD1. Germline V gene data show CDR1 as LNHDA and CDR2 as SQIVND (reference sequence). J lost 2 bases, V lost 5 bases, and 6 bases had no gene match. The CDR3 length is 15 residues. CDR3 DNA sequence: TGTGCCAGTAGTGACGACAGGGGGGAAAACTATGGCTACACCTTC. Its translation: CASSDDRGENYGYTF.

The rearrangement uses TRBV6-1 and TRBJ1-2; 10 bases line up with TRBD1. CDR1 is MNHNS, CDR2 SASEGT, per germline. The CDR3 length is 13 residues. Germline trimming cut 8 bases from V and 9 bases from J; bases unmatched to any gene: 9. CDR3 amino acids: CASPTGDRGRYTF. DNA for the CDR3: TGTGCCAGCCCCACGGGGGACAGGGGACGCTACACCTTC.

The chain combines TRBV7-6 with TRBJ2-5; 9 nucleotides match TRBD2. This CDR3 spans 15 amino acids. Per the germline V gene, CDR1 is SGHVS and CDR2 is FNYEAQ. The ends lost 5 bases at V and 6 bases at J; junction bases unmatched: 10. The CDR3 is CASSDPSGGLKTQYF. DNA for the CDR3: TGTGCCAGCAGCGATCCGAGCGGGGGGCTTAAGACCCAGTACTTC.

V gene TRBV9 combines with J gene TRBJ2-7, with unresolved D. V was pared by 0 bases and J by 2 bases, with 9 bases between. CDR1 and CDR2 (germline): SGDLS, YYNGEE. CDR3 length: 14 amino acids. The CDR3 protein is CASSVGATAYEQYF. CDR3 nucleotides: TGTGCCAGCAGCGTAGGTGCAACTGCCTACGAGCAGTACTTC.

The V gene is TRBV6-5, the J gene TRBJ1-2; 10 positions match TRBD1. CDR1 is MNHEY and CDR2 is SVGAGI in the germline V gene. CDR3 size: 15 residues. V lost 5 bases to trimming and J lost 6 bases; unmatched junction nucleotides: 9. DNA of the CDR3: TGTGCCAGCAGTACCTCTGGGACAGGGGTTAATGGCTACACCTTC. Translated: CASSTSGTGVNGYTF.

The table lists this clone with a count of one. The chain joins TRBV4-1 to TRBJ2-7; D may be TRBD1 or TRBD2 (6 bases each). Germline V CDR1 and CDR2: MGHRA, YSYEKL. The length of the CDR3 is 16 residues. Trimming removed 1 base from V and 2 bases from J, with 15 bases in between. The CDR3 is CASSQAGQGRPYEQYF. The CDR3 DNA follows: TGCGCCAGCAGCCAAGCGGGCCAGGGGAGGCCCTACGAGCAGTACTTC.

This clone showed up just once. The chain couples TRBV19 to TRBJ2-5; unclear D gene. The germline V and J ends were trimmed by 6 bases and 0 bases, with 17 bases remaining between them. There are 16 residues in the CDR3. From germline, CDR1 is LNHDA and CDR2 SQIVND (reference sequence). CDR3 sequence (DNA): TGTGCCAGTAGCGCCCTCGGGCCAAGTTACCAAGAGACCCAGTACTTC. It is translated as CASSALGPSYQETQYF. Combining the CDR3 with reference TRBV19 and TRBJ2-5 gives the whole variable domain DGGITQSPKYLFRKEGQNVTLSCEQNLNHDAMYWYRQDPGQGLRLIYYSQIVNDFQKGDIAEGYSVSREKKESFPLTVTSAQKNPTAFYLCASSALGPSYQETQYFGPGTRLLVL.

V gene TRBV11-2 combines with J gene TRBJ2-7; D is undetermined. This CDR3 contains 16 residues. The V and J ends lost 1 base and 3 bases respectively, with 16 bases between them. Germline V CDR1 and CDR2: SGHAT, FQNNGV. DNA of the CDR3: TGTGCCAGCAGCTTAGGGACCCGGCAGATTGTCTACGAGCAGTACTTC. Translated: CASSLGTRQIVYEQYF.

The rearrangement links TRBV12-5 to TRBJ2-7; 8 positions agree with TRBD1. Germline CDR1 LGHNT, CDR2 FRNRAP. Losses at the gene ends were 5 bases for V and 2 bases for J; bases not matched to a gene: 5. CDR3 length: 14 residues. The CDR3 sequence: CASGPPTGAYEQYF. CDR3 sequence (DNA): TGTGCTAGTGGTCCGCCGACAGGGGCCTACGAGCAGTACTTC.

This clone was recorded a few times. V and J are TRBV4-1 and TRBJ1-2; 9 bases fit TRBD1. V was pared by 1 base and J by 7 bases, with 7 bases of the junction left unmatched. The V gene's germline CDR1 is MGHRA and CDR2 YSYEKL. The CDR3 totals 15 residues. CDR3 sequence (DNA): TGCGCCAGCAGCCAAGGGGTACAGGGGGCGAGTGGCTACACCTTC. It specifies CASSQGVQGASGYTF.

This clone appeared a few times. The chain joins TRBV4-2 to TRBJ1-2; 8 bases agree with TRBD1. CDR3 size: 14 residues. V shed 4 bases and J 4 bases; nucleotides not matched to a gene: 5. CDR1 and CDR2 (germline): LGHNA, YNFKEQ. The chain's CDR3 is CASSPGDRFYGYTF. As DNA, the CDR3 is TGTGCCAGCAGCCCAGGGGACAGGTTCTATGGCTACACCTTC.

This chain uses TRBV5-1 with TRBJ2-3, with 14 bases that match TRBD2. The CDR3 covers 15 residues. After removal of 3 bases from V and 4 bases from J, the junction contained 1 base not matched to a gene. Germline assignment: CDR1 SGHRS and CDR2 YFSETQ. CDR3 sequence (DNA): TGCGCCAGCAGCTGGGGACTAGCGGGAGCAGATACGCAGTATTTT. Translating gives CASSWGLAGADTQYF.

The chain employs TRBV18 and TRBJ1-2, with 9 bases identical to TRBD1. After removal of 3 bases from V and 6 bases from J, the junction contained 5 bases not matched to a gene. The CDR3 consists of 14 residues. CDR1 and CDR2 (germline): KGHSH, LQKENI. The CDR3, as DNA: TGTGCCAGCTCACCTACAGGGGGCACGCATGGCTACACCTTC. It codes for CASSPTGGTHGYTF.